This TCR beta chain originates from a study of shared clonotypes between healthy human individuals. For the study at large: There were three CD4 naive, three CD4 memory, two CD8 naive and one CD8 memory plates per donor. Study-level findings and limits: Larger estimated richness was generally seen in naive subsets than in memory subsets.

As defined, naive CD8 cells were CD45RO-negative and positively selected for CCR7, with terminally differentiated effector memory CD45RA+ cells excluded. In regard to this clone: Its target is unknown.

Across several immunoSEQ plates, the genomic DNA of each subset was split evenly. Per the authors' pipeline: Junction-only immunoSEQ data arrived without quality scores, meaning filtering differed. Sequenced by immunoSEQ multiplex PCR; TCRdb stores in-frame clones only, minus some. V and J calls and clone size are given by that table; D and trimming were obtained from the DNA. The sample records about 820,000 clones, around 92% being singletons. The trim removed 4 bases at V and 7 bases at J, leaving 14 bases unmatched. CDR1 is SGHTA and CDR2 is FQGTGA in the germline V gene. CDR3 size: 17 residues. Sequencing was done on a sample of naive CD8+ T cells sorted from blood. The receptor comes from a man aged 30-40 years in good health. J is TRBJ2-1 and V is TRBV7-3; 9 nucleotides agree with TRBD2. CDR3 region: CASSSPGSSGSVNEQFF. The CDR3 nucleotides are TGTGCCAGCAGCTCCCCCGGGAGTAGCGGGAGCGTAAATGAGCAGTTCTTC.